Below are 26 T cell receptor beta chains sequenced from a single sample in a study of blood T cell repertoires in COVID-19. The protocol was immunoSEQ multiplex PCR, while the TCRdb copy is restricted to in-frame clones and leaves out a portion. Of roughly 360,000 clones in the sample, 85% to 90% are singletons; the top ten hold 0.9% to 1%. Sequencing input: PBMCs or T cells enriched from blood (not recorded which). These receptors all stem from a woman aged 25 to 39 with acute COVID-19.

The chain carries TRBV27 and TRBJ2-1; D perhaps matches TRBD2 (5 bases). The CDR3 runs 15 residues. V gave up 2 bases and J gave up 5 bases, with 13 bases separating them. Germline V gene lookup returns CDR1 MNHEY and CDR2 SMNVEV (reference sequence). Here the CDR3 reads CASSLRGSVNNEQFF. The CDR3, as DNA: TGTGCCAGCAGTTTAAGAGGGTCGGTCAACAATGAGCAGTTCTTC.

The chain links TRBV4-3 to TRBJ2-2, with a weak D call TRBD2 (6 bases). This CDR3 region has 17 residues. V lost 3 bases and J 3 bases, leaving 17 bases between the germline ends. Germline-derived CDR1 and CDR2 are LGHNA and YSLEER. CDR3 DNA sequence: TGCGCCAGCAGCCAGGCCCTCGCGGGGTCGTACACCGGGGAGCTGTTTTTT. This sequence encodes CASSQALAGSYTGELFF.

V and J are TRBV6-2 or TRBV6-3 and TRBJ1-2; 8 bases line up with TRBD1. The CDR3 is made up of 14 amino acids. CDR1 and CDR2 from the germline V gene are MNHEY and SVGEGT. V shed 5 bases and J 7 bases; nucleotides not matched to a gene: 9. The CDR3 region has the DNA TGTGCCAGCAGTCCCGAAGGACAGGGTGGTGGCTACACCTTC. This translates into CASSPEGQGGGYTF.

The sample holds one count of this clone. V and J are TRBV14 and TRBJ1-1, with D tentatively TRBD1 (6 bases). The CDR3 length is 15 residues. Germline loops: CDR1 SGHDN, CDR2 FVKESK. Deletions cut 1 base from V and 10 bases from J, with 19 bases between. CDR3 amino acids: CASSQVDGRGDGAFF. In DNA form, the CDR3 reads TGTGCCAGCAGCCAAGTTGATGGCAGGGGTGATGGAGCTTTCTTT.

CDR3 amino acids: CSVAQGTGVDSPLHF. The CDR3 region has the DNA TGCAGCGTTGCTCAAGGGACAGGGGTGGATTCACCCCTCCACTTT. The chain carries TRBV29-1 and TRBJ1-6, with 10 nucleotides matching TRBD1. V lost 4 bases and J lost 8; bases outside the gene matches: 8. The germline gives CDR1 SQVTM, CDR2 ANQGSEA. The CDR3 runs to 15 residues.

CDR3 coding DNA: TGTGCCCTGGGACGGACTAGCGGAACCACAGATACGCAGTATTTT. This sequence encodes CALGRTSGTTDTQYF. The V gene is TRBV10-3, the J gene TRBJ2-3; TRBD2 aligns across 10 bases. The germline V gene has CDR1 ENHRY and CDR2 SYGVKD. The V and J ends lost 11 bases and 2 bases, in that order; junction bases with no gene match: 10. The CDR3 is made up of 15 amino acids.

The chain carries TRBV11-2 and TRBJ2-7; D is perhaps TRBD1 (5 bases). In germline, CDR1 is SGHAT, CDR2 FQNNGV. The germline V and J ends were trimmed by 5 bases and 1 base, with 9 bases remaining between them. The CDR3 is 13 residues long. The CDR3 reads CASSPGPSYEQYF. CDR3 nucleotides: TGTGCCAGCAGCCCAGGGCCGTCCTACGAGCAGTACTTC. The whole variable domain, remainder taken from reference TRBV11-2 and TRBJ2-7, is EAGVAQSPRYKIIEKRQSVAFWCNPISGHATLYWYQQILGQGPKLLIQFQNNGVVDDSQLPKDRFSAERLKGVDSTLKIQPAKLEDSAVYLCASSPGPSYEQYFGPGTRLTVT.

The V gene is TRBV2, the J gene TRBJ1-2; D is possibly TRBD1 (6 bases). CDR3 size: 14 residues. Germline V gene sequence: CDR1 SNHLY, CDR2 FYNNEI. V was pared by 7 bases and J by 8 bases, with 20 bases between. The chain's CDR3 is CASTPDRSPGGYTF. The CDR3 bases are TGTGCCAGCACCCCAGACAGGAGCCCGGGGGGCTACACCTTC.

V and J are TRBV2 and TRBJ2-7; 7 bases are a match to TRBD1. The germline V gene has CDR1 SNHLY and CDR2 FYNNEI. V lost 3 bases, J lost 7 bases, and 12 bases stayed unmatched. The CDR3 is made up of 15 amino acids. The CDR3 spells CASSEKGAPREEQYF. In DNA, the CDR3 is TGTGCCAGCAGTGAGAAGGGGGCGCCTCGGGAAGAGCAGTACTTC.

The CDR3 loop is CASRGTGPHSNYGYTF. The DNA of the CDR3 is TGTGCCAGCAGAGGGACAGGGCCCCACAGTAACTATGGCTACACCTTC. V is TRBV2 and J is TRBJ1-2; 9 bases map to TRBD1. The V gene's germline CDR1 is SNHLY and CDR2 FYNNEI. CDR3 size: 16 residues. Trimming took 6 bases from V and 1 from J; bases not matched to a gene: 9.

The chain carries TRBV6-2 or TRBV6-3 and TRBJ1-2; TRBD1 aligns across 9 bases. The CDR3 extends over 16 amino acids. The ends lost 5 bases at V and 6 bases at J; junction bases unmatched: 13. The V gene's germline CDR1 is MNHEY and CDR2 SVGEGT. CDR3 DNA: TGTGCCAGCAGTCTAACAGTTGCCGGGACAGGGAATGGCTACACCTTC. The encoded protein is CASSLTVAGTGNGYTF.

CDR3 DNA sequence: TGTGCCAGCAGCGTAGGGGGCTATAATTCACCCCTCCACTTT. Its protein product is CASSVGGYNSPLHF. The chain combines TRBV5-4 with TRBJ1-6, with D perhaps TRBD1 (6 bases). Germline assignment: CDR1 SGHNT and CDR2 YYREEE (reference sequence). The CDR3 is 14 residues long. Trimming took 4 bases from V and 3 from J, leaving 8 bases between them.

The chain combines TRBV5-6 with TRBJ2-3; D not resolved. The CDR3 runs to 13 residues. V lost 4 bases and J lost 4, with 10 bases in between. The germline CDR1 and CDR2 sequences are SGHDT and YYEEEE. CDR3 nucleotide sequence: TGTGCCAGCAGCCCAGGTGGTCCAGATACGCAGTATTTT. This sequence encodes CASSPGGPDTQYF.

The chain uses TRBV6-1 and TRBJ2-5, with 9 bases fitting TRBD1. In germline, CDR1 is MNHNS, CDR2 SASEGT. Germline trimming cut 3 bases from V and 5 bases from J; bases unmatched to any gene: 10. The CDR3 has 16 residues. The chain's CDR3 is CASSDPTGGGLETQYF. CDR3 DNA: TGTGCCAGCAGTGACCCCACAGGGGGCGGGTTGGAGACCCAGTACTTC.

The CDR3 DNA sequence: TGTGCCAGCAGTGAGCCCGGTGGGACCCAGTACTTC. As protein: CASSEPGGTQYF. The genes are TRBV2 and TRBJ2-5; unclear D gene. This CDR3 region has 12 residues. V was shortened by 3 bases and J by 7 bases, with 9 bases between the two germline ends. CDR1 and CDR2 from the germline V gene are SNHLY and FYNNEI.

V gene TRBV12-5 combines with J gene TRBJ2-2; the match to TRBD1 covers 8 bases. Unmatched junction bases numbered 10, after V lost 5 bases and J lost 5 bases. CDR3 length equals 16 residues. In germline, CDR1 is LGHNT, CDR2 FRNRAP. The CDR3 here is CASGLFRGRMTGELFF. CDR3 sequence (DNA): TGTGCTAGTGGTCTGTTCAGGGGGCGGATGACCGGGGAGCTGTTTTTT.

CDR3 in amino acids: CASSWGVTGELFF. CDR3 in DNA: TGTGCCAGCAGCTGGGGAGTCACCGGGGAGCTGTTTTTT. The rearrangement joins TRBV5-4 to TRBJ2-2; D perhaps matches TRBD2 (5 bases). The V end was cut by 3 bases, the J end by 4 bases, with 7 bases between. The CDR3 length is 13 residues. The V gene's germline CDR1 is SGHNT and CDR2 YYREEE (reference sequence). The complete variable domain, with remaining parts taken from reference TRBV5-4 and TRBJ2-2, reads ETGVTQSPTHLIKTRGQQVTLRCSSQSGHNTVSWYQQALGQGPQFIFQYYREEENGRGNFPPRFSGLQFPNYSSELNVNALELDDSALYLCASSWGVTGELFFGEGSRLTVL.

J is TRBJ1-6 and V is TRBV7-6; 9 bases agree with TRBD1. CDR3 length: 18 amino acids. V shed 5 bases and J 7 bases; nucleotides not matched to a gene: 15. CDR1 is SGHVS, CDR2 FNYEAQ, per germline. The CDR3 DNA sequence: TGTGCCAGCAGCCGTTCACCCCCTGGGACAGGGTCGAATTCACCCCTCCACTTT. The encoded protein is CASSRSPPGTGSNSPLHF.

Notes on this clone: This CDR3 is also generated by other DNA sequences in the sample. The chain links TRBV19 to TRBJ1-1; weak D call: TRBD1 (6 bases). Trimming stripped 1 base from V and 5 bases from J, with 8 bases between. CDR3 length equals 13 residues. CDR1 is LNHDA, CDR2 SQIVND, per germline (reference sequence). The CDR3 reads CASSIGRGTEAFF. In nucleotides, the CDR3 is TGTGCCAGTAGTATAGGCAGGGGAACTGAAGCTTTCTTT.

The chain is built from TRBV29-1 and TRBJ2-1; the match to TRBD2 covers 10 bases. V was clipped by 6 bases and J by 5 bases; unmatched bases: 10. Germline V gene lookup returns CDR1 SQVTM and CDR2 ANQGSEA. The CDR3 runs to 15 residues. The CDR3 DNA is TGCAGCGTCCCCCAACTAGCGGGATGGAACAATGAGCAGTTCTTC. This sequence encodes CSVPQLAGWNNEQFF.

The V and J genes are TRBV27 and TRBJ2-5; 11 bases fit TRBD2. CDR3 length: 16 residues. CDR1 MNHEY and CDR2 SMNVEV come from the germline V gene (reference sequence). The ends lost 4 bases at V and 5 bases at J; junction bases unmatched: 9. Written as DNA, the CDR3 is TGTGCCAGCAGTTCAGAATTAGCGGGGGGGCAGGAGACCCAGTACTTC. It yields the protein CASSSELAGGQETQYF.

The rearrangement uses TRBV5-6 and TRBJ1-2; 7 bases fit TRBD1. This CDR3 has 14 residues. The V gene's germline CDR1 is SGHDT and CDR2 YYEEEE. V shed 5 bases, J shed 2 bases, and the junction held 6 bases outside the gene matches. The CDR3 region has the DNA TGTGCCAGCAGGTTCAGGGGGGCAAACTATGGCTACACCTTC. It yields the protein CASRFRGANYGYTF.

The J gene is TRBJ1-1, the V gene TRBV7-9, with no clear D. Germline CDR1 and CDR2: SEHNR and FQNEAQ (reference sequence). Trimming left V 1 base short and J 0 bases short, with 12 bases between. The CDR3 has 16 residues. The CDR3 DNA is TGTGCCAGCAGCTTAGAGTACGGCGGGATGAACACTGAAGCTTTCTTT. Translation: CASSLEYGGMNTEAFF.

The chain uses TRBV7-6 and TRBJ1-5, with D possibly TRBD1 on 5 matching bases. There are 13 residues in the CDR3. V lost 3 bases and J 6 bases, leaving 9 bases between the germline ends. Germline CDR1 is SGHVS and CDR2 is FNYEAQ. As DNA, the CDR3 is TGTGCCAGCAGCTTGGGGGGGATTCAGCCCCAGCATTTT. This encodes CASSLGGIQPQHF.

This clone was counted a single time. V usage is TRBV6-5 and J usage is TRBJ2-3; no clear D. CDR3 length: 14 residues. In germline, CDR1 is MNHEY, CDR2 SVGAGI. The V end lost 2 bases, the J end lost 4 bases, and 10 bases lay between the germline ends. Here the CDR3 reads CASSYPANPDTQYF. Here the CDR3 DNA reads TGTGCCAGCAGTTACCCTGCTAACCCAGATACGCAGTATTTT.

The V and J genes are TRBV25-1 and TRBJ1-2; tentative D call: TRBD1 (6 bases). CDR1 is MGHDK and CDR2 is SYGVNS in the germline V gene. This CDR3 comprises 12 residues. The V gene lost 5 bases and the J gene lost 6 bases, with 10 bases spanning the gap. In DNA, the CDR3 is TGTGCCAGCAGTTCCTCAGGGGATGGCTACACCTTC. It codes for CASSSSGDGYTF.